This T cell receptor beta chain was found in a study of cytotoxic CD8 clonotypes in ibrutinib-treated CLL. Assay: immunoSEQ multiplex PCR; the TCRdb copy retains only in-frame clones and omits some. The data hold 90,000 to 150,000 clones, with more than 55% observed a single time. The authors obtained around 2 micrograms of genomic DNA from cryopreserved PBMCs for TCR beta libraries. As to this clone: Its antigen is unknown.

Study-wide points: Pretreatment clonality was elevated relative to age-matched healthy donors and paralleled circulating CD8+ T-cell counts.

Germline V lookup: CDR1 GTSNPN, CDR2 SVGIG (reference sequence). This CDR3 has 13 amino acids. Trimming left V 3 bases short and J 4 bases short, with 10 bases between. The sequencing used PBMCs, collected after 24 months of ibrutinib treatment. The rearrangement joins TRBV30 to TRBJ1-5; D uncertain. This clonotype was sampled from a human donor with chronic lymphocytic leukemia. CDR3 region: CAWRAQVNQPQHF. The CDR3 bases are TGTGCCTGGAGGGCCCAGGTTAATCAGCCCCAGCATTTT.